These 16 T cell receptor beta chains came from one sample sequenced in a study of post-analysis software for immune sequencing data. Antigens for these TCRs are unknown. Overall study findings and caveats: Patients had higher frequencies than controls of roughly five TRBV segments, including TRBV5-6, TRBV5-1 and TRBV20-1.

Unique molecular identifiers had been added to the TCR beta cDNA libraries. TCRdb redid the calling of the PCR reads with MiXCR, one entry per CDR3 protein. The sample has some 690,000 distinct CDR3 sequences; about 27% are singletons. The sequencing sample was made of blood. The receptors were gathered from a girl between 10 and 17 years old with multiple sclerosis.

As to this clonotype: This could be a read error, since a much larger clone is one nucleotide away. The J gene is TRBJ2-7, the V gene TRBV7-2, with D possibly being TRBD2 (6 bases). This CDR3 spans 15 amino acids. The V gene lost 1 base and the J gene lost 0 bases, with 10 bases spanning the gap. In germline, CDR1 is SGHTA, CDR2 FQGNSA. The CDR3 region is CASSLGRGLSYEQYF. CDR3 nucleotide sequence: TGTGCCAGCAGCTTAGGGCGGGGACTCTCCTACGAGCAGTACTTC. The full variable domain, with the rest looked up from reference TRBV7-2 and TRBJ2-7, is GAGVSQSPSNKVTEKGKDVELRCDPISGHTALYWYRQSLGQGLEFLIYFQGNSAPDKSGLPSDRFSAERTGGSVSTLTIQRTQQEDSAVYLCASSLGRGLSYEQYFGPGTRLTVT.

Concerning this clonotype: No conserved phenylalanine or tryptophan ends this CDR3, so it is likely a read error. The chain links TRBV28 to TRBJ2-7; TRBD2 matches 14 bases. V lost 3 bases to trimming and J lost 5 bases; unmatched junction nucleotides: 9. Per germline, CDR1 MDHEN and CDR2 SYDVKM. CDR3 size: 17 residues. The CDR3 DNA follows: TGTGCCAGCAGTTTGCCGGGACTAGCGGGAGATTCGGACGAGCAGTACTTG. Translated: CASSLPGLAGDSDEQYL.

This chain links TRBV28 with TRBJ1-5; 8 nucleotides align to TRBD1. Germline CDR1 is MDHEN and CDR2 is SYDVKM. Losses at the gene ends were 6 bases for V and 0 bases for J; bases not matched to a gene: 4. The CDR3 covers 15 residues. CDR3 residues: CASRGQGYSNQPQHF. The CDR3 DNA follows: TGTGCCAGCAGAGGACAGGGCTATAGCAATCAGCCCCAGCATTTT.

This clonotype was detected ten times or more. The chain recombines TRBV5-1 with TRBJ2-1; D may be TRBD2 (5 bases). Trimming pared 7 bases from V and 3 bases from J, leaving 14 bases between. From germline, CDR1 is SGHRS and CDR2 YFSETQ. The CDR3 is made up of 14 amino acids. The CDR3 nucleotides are TGCGCCAGCGGCCCAGAGCGGTACTACAATGAGCAGTTCTTC. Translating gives CASGPERYYNEQFF.

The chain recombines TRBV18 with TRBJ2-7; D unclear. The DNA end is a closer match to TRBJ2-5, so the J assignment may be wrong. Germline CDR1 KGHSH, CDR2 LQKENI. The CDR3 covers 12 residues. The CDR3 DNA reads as TGTGCCAGCTCACCAAAGCAAGAGACCCAGTACTTC. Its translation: CASSPKQETQYF.

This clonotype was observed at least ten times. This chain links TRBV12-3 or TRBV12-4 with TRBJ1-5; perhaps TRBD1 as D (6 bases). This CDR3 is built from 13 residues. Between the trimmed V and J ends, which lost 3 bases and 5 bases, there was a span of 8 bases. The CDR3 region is CASSLSGDQPQHF. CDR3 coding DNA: TGTGCCAGCAGTTTGTCAGGGGATCAGCCCCAGCATTTT.

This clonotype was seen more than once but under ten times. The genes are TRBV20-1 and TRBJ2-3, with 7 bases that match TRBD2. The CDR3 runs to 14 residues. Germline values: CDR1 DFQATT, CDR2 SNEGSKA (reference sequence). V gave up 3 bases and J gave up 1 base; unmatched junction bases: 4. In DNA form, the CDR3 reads TGCAGTGCTAGTAGGCTAGCGGGCACAGATACGCAGTATTTT. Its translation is CSASRLAGTDTQYF.

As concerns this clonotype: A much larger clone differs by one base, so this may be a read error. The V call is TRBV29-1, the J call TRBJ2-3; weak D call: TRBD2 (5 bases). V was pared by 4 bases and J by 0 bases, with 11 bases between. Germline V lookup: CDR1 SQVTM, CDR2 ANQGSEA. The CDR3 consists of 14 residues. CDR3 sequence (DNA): TGCAGCGTTGTTGTTAGCGCAAGCACAGATACGCAGTATTTT. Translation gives CSVVVSASTDTQYF.

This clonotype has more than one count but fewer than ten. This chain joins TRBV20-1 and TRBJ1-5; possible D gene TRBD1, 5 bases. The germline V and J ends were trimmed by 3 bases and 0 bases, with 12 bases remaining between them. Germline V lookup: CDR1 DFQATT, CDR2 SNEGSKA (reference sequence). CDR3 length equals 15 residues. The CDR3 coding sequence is TGCAGTGCTAGGGCTGACAGCGTTAGCAATCAGCCCCAGCATTTT. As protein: CSARADSVSNQPQHF.

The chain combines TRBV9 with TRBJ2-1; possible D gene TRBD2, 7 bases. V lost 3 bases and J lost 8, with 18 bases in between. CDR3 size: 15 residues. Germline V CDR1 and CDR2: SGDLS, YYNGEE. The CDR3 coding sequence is TGTGCCAGCAGCGGGCTGGGGAGGGGGAGGGATGAGCAGTTCTTC. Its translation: CASSGLGRGRDEQFF. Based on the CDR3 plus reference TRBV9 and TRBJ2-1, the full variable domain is DSGVTQTPKHLITATGQRVTLRCSPRSGDLSVYWYQQSLDQGLQFLIQYYNGEERAKGNILERFSAQQFPDLHSELNLSSLELGDSALYFCASSGLGRGRDEQFFGPGTRLTVL.

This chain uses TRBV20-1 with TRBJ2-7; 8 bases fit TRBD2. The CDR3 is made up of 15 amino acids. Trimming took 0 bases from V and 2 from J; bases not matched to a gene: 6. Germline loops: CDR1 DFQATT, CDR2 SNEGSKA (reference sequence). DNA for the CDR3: TGCAGTGCTAGAGATCGATCTAGCGGGCCCTACGAGCAGTACTTC. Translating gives CSARDRSSGPYEQYF.

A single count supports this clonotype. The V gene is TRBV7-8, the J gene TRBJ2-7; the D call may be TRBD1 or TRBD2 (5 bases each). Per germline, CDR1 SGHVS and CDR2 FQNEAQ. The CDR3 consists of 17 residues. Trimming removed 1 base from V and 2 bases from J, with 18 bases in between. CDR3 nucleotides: TGTGCCAGCAGCTTAGGAGCCCAGAGGGACCGAGCCTACGAGCAGTACTTC. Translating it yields CASSLGAQRDRAYEQYF.

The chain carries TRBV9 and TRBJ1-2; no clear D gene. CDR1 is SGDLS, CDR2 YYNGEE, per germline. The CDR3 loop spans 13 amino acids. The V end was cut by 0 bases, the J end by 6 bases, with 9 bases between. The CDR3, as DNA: TGTGCCAGCAGCGTAGCGTTCGAGAATGGCTACACCTTC. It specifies CASSVAFENGYTF.

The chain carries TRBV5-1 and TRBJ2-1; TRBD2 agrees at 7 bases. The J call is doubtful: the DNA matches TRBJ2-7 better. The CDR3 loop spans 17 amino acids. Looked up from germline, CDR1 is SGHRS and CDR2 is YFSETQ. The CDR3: CASSLFYGQRDYNEQYF. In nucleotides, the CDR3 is TGCGCCAGCAGCTTGTTCTACGGGCAGCGGGACTACAATGAGCAGTACTTC.

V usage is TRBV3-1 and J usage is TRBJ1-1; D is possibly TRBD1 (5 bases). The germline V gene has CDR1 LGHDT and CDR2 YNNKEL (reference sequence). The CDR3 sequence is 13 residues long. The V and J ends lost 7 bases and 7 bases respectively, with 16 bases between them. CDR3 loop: CASNPTGEGEAFF. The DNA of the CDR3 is TGTGCCAGCAACCCGACGGGGGAGGGTGAAGCTTTCTTT.

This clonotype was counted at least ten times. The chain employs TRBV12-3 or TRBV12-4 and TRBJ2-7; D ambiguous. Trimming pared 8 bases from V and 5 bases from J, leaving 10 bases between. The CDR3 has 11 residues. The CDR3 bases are TGTGCCAGCGGTCAGACGAACGAGCAGTACTTC. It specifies CASGQTNEQYF.